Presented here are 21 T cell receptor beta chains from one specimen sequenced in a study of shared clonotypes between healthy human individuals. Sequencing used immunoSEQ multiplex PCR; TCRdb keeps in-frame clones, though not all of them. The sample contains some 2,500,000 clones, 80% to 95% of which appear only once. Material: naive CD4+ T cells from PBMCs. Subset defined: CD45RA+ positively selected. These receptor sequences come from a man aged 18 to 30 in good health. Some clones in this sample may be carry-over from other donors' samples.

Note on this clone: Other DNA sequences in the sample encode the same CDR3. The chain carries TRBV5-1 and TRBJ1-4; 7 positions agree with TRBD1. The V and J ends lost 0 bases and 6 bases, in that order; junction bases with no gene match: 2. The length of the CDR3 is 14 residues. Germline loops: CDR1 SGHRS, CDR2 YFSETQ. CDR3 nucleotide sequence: TGCGCCAGCAGCTTGGAGGGGGCAGATGAAAAACTGTTTTTT. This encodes CASSLEGADEKLFF. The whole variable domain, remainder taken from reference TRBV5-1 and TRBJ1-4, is KAGVTQTPRYLIKTRGQQVTLSCSPISGHRSVSWYQQTPGQGLQFLFEYFSETQRNKGNFPGRFSGRQFSNSRSEMNVSTLELGDSALYLCASSLEGADEKLFFGSGTQLSVL.

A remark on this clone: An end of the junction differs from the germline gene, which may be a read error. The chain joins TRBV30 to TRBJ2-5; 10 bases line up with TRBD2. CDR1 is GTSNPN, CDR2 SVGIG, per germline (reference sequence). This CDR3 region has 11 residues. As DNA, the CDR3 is TGTGCCCTAGCGGGGGAAGAGGCCCAGTACTTC. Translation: CALAGEEAQYF. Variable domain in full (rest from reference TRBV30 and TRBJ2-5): SQTIHQWPATLVQPVGSPLSLECTVEGTSNPNLYWYRQAAGRGLQLLFYSVGIGQISSEVPQNLSASRPQDRQFILSSKKLLLSDSGFYLCALAGEEAQYFGPGTRLLVL.

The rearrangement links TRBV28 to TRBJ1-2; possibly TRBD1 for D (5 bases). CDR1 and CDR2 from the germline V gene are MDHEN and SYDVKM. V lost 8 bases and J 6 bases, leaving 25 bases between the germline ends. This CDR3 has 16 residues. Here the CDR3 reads CASLNPRSRAEDGYTF. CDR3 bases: TGTGCCAGCCTCAACCCCCGAAGCAGGGCGGAGGATGGCTACACCTTC.

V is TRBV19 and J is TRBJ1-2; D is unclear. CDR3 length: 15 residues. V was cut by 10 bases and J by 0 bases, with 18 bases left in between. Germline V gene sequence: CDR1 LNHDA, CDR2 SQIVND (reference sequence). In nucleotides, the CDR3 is TGTGCCACCAACGGAGAAACCCAAACTAACTATGGCTACACCTTC. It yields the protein CATNGETQTNYGYTF. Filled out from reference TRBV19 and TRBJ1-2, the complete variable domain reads DGGITQSPKYLFRKEGQNVTLSCEQNLNHDAMYWYRQDPGQGLRLIYYSQIVNDFQKGDIAEGYSVSREKKESFPLTVTSAQKNPTAFYLCATNGETQTNYGYTFGSGTRLTVV.

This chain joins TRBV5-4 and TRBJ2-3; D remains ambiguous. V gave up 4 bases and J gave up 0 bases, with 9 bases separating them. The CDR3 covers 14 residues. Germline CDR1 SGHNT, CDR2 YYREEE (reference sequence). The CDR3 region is CASSTKTSTDTQYF. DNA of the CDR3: TGTGCCAGCAGCACAAAGACCAGCACAGATACGCAGTATTTT.

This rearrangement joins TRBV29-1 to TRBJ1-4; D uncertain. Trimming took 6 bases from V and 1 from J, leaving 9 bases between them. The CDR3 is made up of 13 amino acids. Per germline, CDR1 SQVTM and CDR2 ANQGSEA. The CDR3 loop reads CSVGWGTNEKLFF. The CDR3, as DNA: TGCAGCGTCGGGTGGGGAACTAATGAAAAACTGTTTTTT.

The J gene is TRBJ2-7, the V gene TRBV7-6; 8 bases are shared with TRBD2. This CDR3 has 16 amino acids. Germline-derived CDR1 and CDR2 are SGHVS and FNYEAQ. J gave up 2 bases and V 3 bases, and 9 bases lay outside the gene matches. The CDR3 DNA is TGTGCCAGCAGCTTTGGACGGCGGGAGGCCCCCTACGAGCAGTACTTC. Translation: CASSFGRREAPYEQYF.

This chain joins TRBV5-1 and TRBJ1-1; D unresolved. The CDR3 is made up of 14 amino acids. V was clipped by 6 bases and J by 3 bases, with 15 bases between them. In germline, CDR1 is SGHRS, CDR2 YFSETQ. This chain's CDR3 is CASTDQDGDTEAFF. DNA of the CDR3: TGCGCCAGCACAGACCAGGACGGGGACACTGAAGCTTTCTTT. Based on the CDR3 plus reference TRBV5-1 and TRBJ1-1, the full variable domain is KAGVTQTPRYLIKTRGQQVTLSCSPISGHRSVSWYQQTPGQGLQFLFEYFSETQRNKGNFPGRFSGRQFSNSRSEMNVSTLELGDSALYLCASTDQDGDTEAFFGQGTRLTVV.

The CDR3 loop is CASSPTRLSVELFF. The CDR3 bases are TGTGCCAGCAGCCCAACCAGGCTATCGGTCGAGCTGTTTTTT. The chain employs TRBV7-2 and TRBJ2-2; D is undetermined. V was pared by 5 bases and J by 11 bases, with 18 bases between. This CDR3 is 14 amino acids long. Germline V gene lookup returns CDR1 SGHTA and CDR2 FQGNSA.

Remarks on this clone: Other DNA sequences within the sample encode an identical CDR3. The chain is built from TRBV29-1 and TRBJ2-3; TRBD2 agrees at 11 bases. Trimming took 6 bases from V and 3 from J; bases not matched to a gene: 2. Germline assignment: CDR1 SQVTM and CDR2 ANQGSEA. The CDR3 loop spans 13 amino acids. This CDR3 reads CSVGTSGTDTQYF. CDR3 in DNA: TGCAGCGTGGGGACTAGCGGTACAGATACGCAGTATTTT.

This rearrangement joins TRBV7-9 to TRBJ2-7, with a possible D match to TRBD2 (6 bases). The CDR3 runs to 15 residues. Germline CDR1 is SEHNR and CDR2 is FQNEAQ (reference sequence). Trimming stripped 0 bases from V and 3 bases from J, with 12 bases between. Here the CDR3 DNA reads TGTGCCAGCAGCTTAGCCCGGGAGTCCGGCTACGAGCAGTACTTC. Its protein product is CASSLARESGYEQYF.

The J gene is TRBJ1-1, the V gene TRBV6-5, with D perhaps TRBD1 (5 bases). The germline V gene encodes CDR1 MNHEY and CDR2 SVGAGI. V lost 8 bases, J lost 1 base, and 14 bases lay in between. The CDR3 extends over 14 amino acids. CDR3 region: CASHRDYGNTEAFF. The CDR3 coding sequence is TGTGCCAGCCACCGGGACTATGGGAACACTGAAGCTTTCTTT.

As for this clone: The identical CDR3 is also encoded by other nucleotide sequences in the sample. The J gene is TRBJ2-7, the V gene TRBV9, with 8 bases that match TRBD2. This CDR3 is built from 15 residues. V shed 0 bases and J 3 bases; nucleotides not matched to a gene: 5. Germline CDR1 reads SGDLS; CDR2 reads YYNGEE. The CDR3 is CASSVGLAGNYEQYF. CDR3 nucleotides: TGTGCCAGCAGCGTAGGTCTAGCGGGTAACTACGAGCAGTACTTC. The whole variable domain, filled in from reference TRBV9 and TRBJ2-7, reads DSGVTQTPKHLITATGQRVTLRCSPRSGDLSVYWYQQSLDQGLQFLIQYYNGEERAKGNILERFSAQQFPDLHSELNLSSLELGDSALYFCASSVGLAGNYEQYFGPGTRLTVT.

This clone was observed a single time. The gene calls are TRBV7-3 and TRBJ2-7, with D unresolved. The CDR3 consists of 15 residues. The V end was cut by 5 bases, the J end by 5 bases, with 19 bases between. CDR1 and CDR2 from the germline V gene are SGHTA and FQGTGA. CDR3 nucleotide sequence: TGTGCCAGCAGCGCTCAGGCAGGCAAGCTGGACGAGCAGTACTTC. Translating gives CASSAQAGKLDEQYF.

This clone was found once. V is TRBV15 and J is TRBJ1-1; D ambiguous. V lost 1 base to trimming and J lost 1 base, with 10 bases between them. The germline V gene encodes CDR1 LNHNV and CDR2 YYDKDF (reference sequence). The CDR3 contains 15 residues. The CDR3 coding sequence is TGTGCCACCAGCAGAGGCCTAACAGCGAACACTGAAGCTTTCTTT. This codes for CATSRGLTANTEAFF.

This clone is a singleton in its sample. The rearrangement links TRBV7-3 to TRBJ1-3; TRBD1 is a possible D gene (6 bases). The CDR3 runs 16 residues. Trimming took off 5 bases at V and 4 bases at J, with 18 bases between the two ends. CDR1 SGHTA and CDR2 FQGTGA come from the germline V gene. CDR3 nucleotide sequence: TGTGCCAGCAGCCTCCGGGGACATTATCCCGGAAACACCATATATTTT. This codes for CASSLRGHYPGNTIYF. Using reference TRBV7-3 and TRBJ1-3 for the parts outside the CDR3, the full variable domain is GAGVSQTPSNKVTEKGKYVELRCDPISGHTALYWYRQSLGQGPEFLIYFQGTGAADDSGLPNDRFFAVRPEGSVSTLKIQRTERGDSAVYLCASSLRGHYPGNTIYFGEGSWLTVV.

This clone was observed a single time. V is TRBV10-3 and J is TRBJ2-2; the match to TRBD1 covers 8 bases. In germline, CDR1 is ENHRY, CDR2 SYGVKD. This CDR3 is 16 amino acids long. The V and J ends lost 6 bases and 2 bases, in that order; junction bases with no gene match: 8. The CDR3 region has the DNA TGTGCCATCAGGATGTCGGACAGGGCCAACACCGGGGAGCTGTTTTTT. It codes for CAIRMSDRANTGELFF.

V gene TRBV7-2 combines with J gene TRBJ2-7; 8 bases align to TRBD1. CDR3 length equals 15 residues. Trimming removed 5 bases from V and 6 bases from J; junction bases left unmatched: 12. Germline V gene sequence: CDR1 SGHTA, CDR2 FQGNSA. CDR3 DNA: TGTGCCAGCAGCGAGCGACAGGGGAAAGGTTTCGAGCAGTACTTC. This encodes CASSERQGKGFEQYF.

CDR3 DNA: TGTGCCAGCAGTTTACGGGGGGTCCCTCTCGCAGGCATATATTTT. It translates to CASSLRGVPLAGIYF. V and J are TRBV27 and TRBJ1-3; D may be TRBD1 (5 bases). Germline values: CDR1 MNHEY, CDR2 SMNVEV (reference sequence). The CDR3 is 15 residues long. Trimming pared 2 bases from V and 12 bases from J, leaving 20 bases between.

The CDR3 sequence: CASSPRLAGVSGELFF. For the CDR3, the DNA is TGTGCCAGCTCACCACGACTAGCGGGAGTATCGGGGGAGCTGTTTTTT. The chain links TRBV18 to TRBJ2-2, with 12 bases aligning to TRBD2. The junction had 5 bases not matched to a gene; V was cut back by 1 base and J by 8 bases. Germline V lookup: CDR1 KGHSH, CDR2 LQKENI. This CDR3 is 16 amino acids long.

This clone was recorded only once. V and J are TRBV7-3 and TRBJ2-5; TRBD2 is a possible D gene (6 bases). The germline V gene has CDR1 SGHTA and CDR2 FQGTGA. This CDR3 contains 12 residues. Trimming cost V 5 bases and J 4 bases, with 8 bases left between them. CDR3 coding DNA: TGTGCCAGCAGCCGGAGGGGAGAGACCCAGTACTTC. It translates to CASSRRGETQYF.